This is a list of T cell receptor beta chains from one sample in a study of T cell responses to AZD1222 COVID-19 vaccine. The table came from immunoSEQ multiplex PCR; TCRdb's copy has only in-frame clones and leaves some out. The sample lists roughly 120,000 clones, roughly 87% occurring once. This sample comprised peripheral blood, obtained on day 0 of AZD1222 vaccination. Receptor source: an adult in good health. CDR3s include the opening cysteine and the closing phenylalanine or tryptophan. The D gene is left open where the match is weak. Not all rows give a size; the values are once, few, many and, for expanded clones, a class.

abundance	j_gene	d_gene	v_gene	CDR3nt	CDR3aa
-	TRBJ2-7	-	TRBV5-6	TGTGCCAGCAGCTTGGGGGCAGGAGGAGGTTGGGCCTACGAGCAGTACTTC	CASSLGAGGGWAYEQYF
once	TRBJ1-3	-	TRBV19	TGTGCCAGTAGTATCGTATTAGACCGCTCTGGAAACACCATATATTTT	CASSIVLDRSGNTIYF
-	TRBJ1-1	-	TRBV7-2	TGTGCCAGCAGCGTCGGCAGGGAACTCCAAGCTTTCTTT	CASSVGRELQAFF
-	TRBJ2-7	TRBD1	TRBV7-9	TGTGCCAGCAGCTACGCCGGGACAGGGTCGGGCAAGCAGTACTTC	CASSYAGTGSGKQYF
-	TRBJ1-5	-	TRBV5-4	TGTGCCAGCAGCTTGGGCGCACCATATAGCAATCAGCCCCAGCATTTT	CASSLGAPYSNQPQHF
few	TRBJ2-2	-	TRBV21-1	TGTGCCAGCAGCAAAGTTGCCGGGACAGGGAAACCCAACACCGGGGAGCTGTTTTTT	CASSKVAGTGKPNTGELFF
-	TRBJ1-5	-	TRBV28	TGTGCCAGCAGTTTTTTGGGCAGTCAGCCCCAGCATTTT	CASSFLGSQPQHF
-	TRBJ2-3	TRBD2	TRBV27	TGTGCCAGCAGTCTCTTAACGCCACGGACTAGCGGGATGGTAGATACGCAGTATTTT	CASSLLTPRTSGMVDTQYF
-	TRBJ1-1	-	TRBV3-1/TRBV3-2	TGTGCCAGCAGCCCCTGGGGGGTGGGGAACACTGAAGCTTTCTTT	CASSPWGVGNTEAFF
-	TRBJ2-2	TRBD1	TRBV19	TGTGCCAGTAGTATAATCCGGTATCTTCAGACAGGGGTTAGGTTCGGGGTTGCCGGGGAGCTGTTTTTT	CASSIIRYLQTGVRFGVAGELFF
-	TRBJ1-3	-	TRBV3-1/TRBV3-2	TGTGCCAGCAGCCAGTCGGGGGGATACGGAAACACCATATATTTT	CASSQSGGYGNTIYF
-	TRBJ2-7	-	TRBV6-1	TGTGCCAGCAGTGAACGGCCAGGGTGGGCCTACGAGCAGTACTTC	CASSERPGWAYEQYF
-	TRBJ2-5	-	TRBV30	TGTGCCTGGAGTGTACTAGGTGGAAACCAAGAGACCCAGTACTTC	CAWSVLGGNQETQYF
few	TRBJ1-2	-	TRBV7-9	TGTGCCAGCAGCTTATCTGCCCTCGGACGAGCTAACTATGGCTACACCTTC	CASSLSALGRANYGYTF
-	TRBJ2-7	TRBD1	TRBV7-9	TGTGCCAGCAGCTTGTTTAGTGGACAGGGGGCGTACGAGCAGTACTTC	CASSLFSGQGAYEQYF
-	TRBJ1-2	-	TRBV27	TGTGCCAGCAGTTTAAACAGGCACAGCTATGGCTACACCTTC	CASSLNRHSYGYTF
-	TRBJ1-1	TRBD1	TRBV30	TGTGCTTTGGACAGGGGTAACACTGAAGCTTTCTTT	CALDRGNTEAFF
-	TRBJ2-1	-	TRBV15	TGTGCCACCAGCAGGATGGGGTACAATGAGCAGTTCTTC	CATSRMGYNEQFF
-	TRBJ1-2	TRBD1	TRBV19	TGTGCCAGTAGTATCAGGACAGGGACTCTCTATGGCTACACCTTC	CASSIRTGTLYGYTF
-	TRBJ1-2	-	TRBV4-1	TGCGCCAGCAGCCAAGGTTGGGTGGGGACTCAAGGCTACACCTTC	CASSQGWVGTQGYTF
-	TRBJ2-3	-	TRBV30	TGTGCCTGGAGTGTGTTTCTACAGGGAATAGATACGCAGTATTTT	CAWSVFLQGIDTQYF
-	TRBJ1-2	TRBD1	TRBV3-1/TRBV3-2	TGTGCCAGCAGCCAAGGGGGGACAGGGCGAGACTACACCTTC	CASSQGGTGRDYTF
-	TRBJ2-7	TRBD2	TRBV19	TGTGCCACAACTAGCGGGGGAGACGAGCAGTACTTC	CATTSGGDEQYF
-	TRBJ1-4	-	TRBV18	TGTGCCAGCTCACCAAAAAAGGGGGGAAGTGAAAAACTGTTTTTT	CASSPKKGGSEKLFF
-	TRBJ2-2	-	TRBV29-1	TGCAGCCTTACGAGGGGAAACACCGGGGAGCTGTTTTTT	CSLTRGNTGELFF
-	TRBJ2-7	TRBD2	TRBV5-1	TGCGCCAGCAGCCCCGCGCTCGCGGGAGGACGCGAGCAGTACTTC	CASSPALAGGREQYF
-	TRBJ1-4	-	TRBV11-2	TGTGCCAGCAGCTTAGACAGAAAAAAACTGTTTTTT	CASSLDRKKLFF
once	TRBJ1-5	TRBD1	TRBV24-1	TGTGCCACCAGTGACCCTAGGGACAGTGGGCGGCCCCAGCATTTT	CATSDPRDSGRPQHF
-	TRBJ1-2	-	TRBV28	TGTGCCAGCAGTTTCGTGACAGGCTATGGCTACACCTTC	CASSFVTGYGYTF
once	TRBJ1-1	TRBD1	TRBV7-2	TGTGCCAGCAGCTTATCTGGACAGGGCTGGAGCACTGAAGCTTTCTTT	CASSLSGQGWSTEAFF
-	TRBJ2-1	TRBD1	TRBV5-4	TGTGCCAGCAGCTCGGGACAGGAAATATGGGAGCAGTTCTTC	CASSSGQEIWEQFF
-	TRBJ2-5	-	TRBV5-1	TGCGCCAGCAGCTTGCAACAGACCGAGACCCAGTACTTC	CASSLQQTETQYF
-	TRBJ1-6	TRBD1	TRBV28	TGTGCCAGCAGTTCAAAGACAGGGTATTCACCCCTCCACTTT	CASSSKTGYSPLHF
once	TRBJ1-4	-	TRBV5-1	TGCGCCAGCAGCTTGGCGCCAGCCCAGCCTTCAAATGAAAAACTGTTTTTT	CASSLAPAQPSNEKLFF
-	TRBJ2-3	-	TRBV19	TGTGCCAGCAAAGATCAGGGTAGCACAGATACGCAGTATTTT	CASKDQGSTDTQYF
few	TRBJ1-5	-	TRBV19	TGTGCCAGTAGTCCCGGGACAACCCTTCAGCCCCAGCATTTT	CASSPGTTLQPQHF
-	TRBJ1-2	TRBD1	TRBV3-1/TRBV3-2	TGTGCCAGCAGCCCCCGGGACAGGAGTGGCTACACCTTC	CASSPRDRSGYTF
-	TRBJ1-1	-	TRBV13	TGTGCCAGCAGCTTGTTGGGGGGCCGGAACACTGAAGCTTTCTTT	CASSLLGGRNTEAFF
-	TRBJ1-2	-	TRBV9	TGTGCCAGCAGCGTAGGAGATAACCCCTATGGCTACACCTTC	CASSVGDNPYGYTF
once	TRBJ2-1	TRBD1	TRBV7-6	TGTGCCAGCAGCCGGGGACAGAACTACAATGAGCAGTTCTTC	CASSRGQNYNEQFF
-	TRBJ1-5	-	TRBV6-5	TGTGCCAGCGCTAGGGGAAACTATCAGCCCCAGCATTTT	CASARGNYQPQHF
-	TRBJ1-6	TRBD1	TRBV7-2	TGTGCCAGCAGCTTAGGGGACAGGGACGATTCACCCCTCCACTTT	CASSLGDRDDSPLHF
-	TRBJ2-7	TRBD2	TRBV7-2	TGTGCCAGCAGCTTATTAGCGGGTAGCTCCTACGAGCAGTACTTC	CASSLLAGSSYEQYF
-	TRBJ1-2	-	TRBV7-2	TGTGCCAGCAGCTTATCTCTCGGACAGTATGGCTACACCTTC	CASSLSLGQYGYTF
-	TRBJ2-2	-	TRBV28	TGTGCCACTGGAACCACCGGGGAGCTGTTTTTT	CATGTTGELFF
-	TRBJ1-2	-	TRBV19	TGTGCCAGTAGTATGGTAGGCGGGCTGGATGGCTACACCTTC	CASSMVGGLDGYTF
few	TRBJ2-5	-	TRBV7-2	TGTGCCAGCAGCCCTCACAGAGAACAGTACCAAGAGACCCAGTACTTC	CASSPHREQYQETQYF
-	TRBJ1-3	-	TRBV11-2	TGTGCCAGCAGCTTGGATCCCTCTGGAAACACCATATATTTT	CASSLDPSGNTIYF
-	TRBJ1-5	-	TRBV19	TGTGCCAGTAGTACAGGGGAAAAAATTCAGCCCCAGCATTTT	CASSTGEKIQPQHF